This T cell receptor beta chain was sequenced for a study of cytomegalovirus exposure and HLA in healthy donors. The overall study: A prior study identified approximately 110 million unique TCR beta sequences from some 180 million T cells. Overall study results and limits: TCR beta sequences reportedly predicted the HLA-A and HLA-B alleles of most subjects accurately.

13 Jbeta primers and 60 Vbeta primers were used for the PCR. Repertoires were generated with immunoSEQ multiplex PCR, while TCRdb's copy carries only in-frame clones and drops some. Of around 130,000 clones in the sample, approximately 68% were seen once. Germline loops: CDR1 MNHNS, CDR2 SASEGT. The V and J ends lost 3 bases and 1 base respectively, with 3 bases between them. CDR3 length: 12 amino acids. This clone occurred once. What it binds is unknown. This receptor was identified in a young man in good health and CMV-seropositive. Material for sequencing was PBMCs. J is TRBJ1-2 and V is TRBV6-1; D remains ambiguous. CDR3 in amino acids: CASSDSNYGYTF. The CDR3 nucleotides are TGTGCCAGCAGTGACAGTAACTATGGCTACACCTTC.